This TCR beta chain was sequenced during a study of OX40 agonist ivuxolimab in advanced cancers. Trimming stripped 0 bases from V and 12 bases from J, with 18 bases between. Germline V gene sequence: CDR1 SGHDN, CDR2 FVKESK. This CDR3 region has 14 residues. Profiling relied on immunoSEQ multiplex PCR, and the TCRdb table lists in-frame clones only, not all of them. The table includes over 30,000 clones, around four fifths detected once. This TCR was sampled from an adult with an advanced solid tumor such as melanoma, head and neck, liver or kidney cancer. Sample: CD4+ or CD8+ T cells sorted from blood, taken in a trial of the OX40 agonist ivuxolimab. The chain joins TRBV14 to TRBJ2-7; D may match TRBD1 or TRBD2 (5 bases each). The CDR3 loop reads CASSQDPFGTVRYF. The CDR3 nucleotides read TGTGCCAGCAGCCAAGACCCTTTCGGGACGGTGCGGTACTTC.